One and the same sample provided the 7 T cell receptor beta chains below, sequenced in a study of cytotoxic CD8 clonotypes in ibrutinib-treated CLL. Method: immunoSEQ multiplex PCR; TCRdb's copy keeps in-frame clones and lacks some. Found here are about 330,000 clones, 67% of them singletons; the top ten hold around 6.5%. The sequencing used PBMCs, collected after 36 months of ibrutinib treatment. These receptors were obtained from a human donor with chronic lymphocytic leukemia.

The chain recombines TRBV19 with TRBJ1-2, with TRBD1 identical over 8 bases. Germline values: CDR1 LNHDA, CDR2 SQIVND (reference sequence). V shed 2 bases, J shed 0 bases, and the junction held 2 bases outside the gene matches. The length of the CDR3 is 15 residues. CDR3 amino acids: CASSISGGANYGYTF. In DNA form, the CDR3 reads TGTGCCAGTAGTATATCAGGGGGCGCTAACTATGGCTACACCTTC.

This clone was counted only a few times. The chain uses TRBV7-2 and TRBJ2-1; D unresolved. Germline V gene data show CDR1 as SGHTA and CDR2 as FQGNSA. This CDR3 has 14 amino acids. Between the trimmed V and J ends, which lost 1 base and 3 bases, there was a span of 7 bases. For the CDR3, the DNA is TGTGCCAGCAGCTTAGGCCTGTACTACAATGAGCAGTTCTTC. Its translation: CASSLGLYYNEQFF.

This clone was counted a few times. The chain is built from TRBV10-3 and TRBJ2-7; D could derive from TRBD1 or TRBD2 (5 bases each). V shed 8 bases and J shed 3 bases, with 20 bases lying between them. Germline CDR1 reads ENHRY; CDR2 reads SYGVKD. The CDR3 extends over 15 amino acids. CDR3 nucleotides: TGTGCCATCGTCCGAGAGAGGGACGGCTTCTACGAGCAGTACTTC. Its protein product is CAIVRERDGFYEQYF.

This clone turned up a few times. The chain employs TRBV4-3 and TRBJ2-7, with 9 bases identical to TRBD1. Germline CDR1 is LGHNA and CDR2 is YSLEER. Losses at the gene ends were 0 bases for V and 3 bases for J; bases not matched to a gene: 3. This CDR3 is built from 15 residues. In nucleotides, the CDR3 is TGCGCCAGCAGCCAAGATCGACAGGGGGTCTACGAGCAGTACTTC. The encoded protein is CASSQDRQGVYEQYF.

This chain connects TRBV6-1 to TRBJ1-2; D not certain. Deletions cut 3 bases from V and 2 bases from J, with 13 bases between. The CDR3 contains 15 residues. Germline V gene sequence: CDR1 MNHNS, CDR2 SASEGT. Here the CDR3 DNA reads TGTGCCAGCAGTGATTGGCAGGAACTAAACTATGGCTACACCTTC. Protein: CASSDWQELNYGYTF.

This clone was observed a handful of times. The chain joins TRBV27 to TRBJ1-6; no reliable D call. There are 16 residues in the CDR3. Looked up from germline, CDR1 is MNHEY and CDR2 is SMNVEV (reference sequence). V lost 0 bases to trimming and J lost 1 base, with 7 bases between them. The CDR3 loop reads CASSLSWQSYNSPLHF. In DNA, the CDR3 is TGTGCCAGCAGTTTATCGTGGCAGTCCTATAATTCACCCCTCCACTTT.

This chain connects TRBV2 to TRBJ2-3, with 9 bases aligning to TRBD1. Germline V gene data show CDR1 as SNHLY and CDR2 as FYNNEI. V shed 6 bases and J 0 bases; nucleotides not matched to a gene: 7. The CDR3 totals 16 residues. The CDR3 nucleotides are TGTGCCAGCAGGGCGACAGGGGGTTTGAGCACAGATACGCAGTATTTT. Its translation: CASRATGGLSTDTQYF.